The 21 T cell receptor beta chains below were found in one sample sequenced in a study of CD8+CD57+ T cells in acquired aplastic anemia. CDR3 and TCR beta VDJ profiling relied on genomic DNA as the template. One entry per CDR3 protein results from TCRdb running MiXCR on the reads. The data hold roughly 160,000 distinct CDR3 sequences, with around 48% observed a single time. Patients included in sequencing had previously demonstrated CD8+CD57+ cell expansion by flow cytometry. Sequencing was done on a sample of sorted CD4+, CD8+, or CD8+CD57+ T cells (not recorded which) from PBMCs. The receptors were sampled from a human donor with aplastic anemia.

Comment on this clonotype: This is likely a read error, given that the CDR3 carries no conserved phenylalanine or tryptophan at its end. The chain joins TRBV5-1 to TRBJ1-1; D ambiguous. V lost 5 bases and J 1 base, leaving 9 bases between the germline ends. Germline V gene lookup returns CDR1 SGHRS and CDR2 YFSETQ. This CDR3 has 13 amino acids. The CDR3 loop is CASRFNPNTEAFL. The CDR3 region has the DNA TGCGCCAGCAGGTTCAATCCGAACACTGAAGCTTTCTTG.

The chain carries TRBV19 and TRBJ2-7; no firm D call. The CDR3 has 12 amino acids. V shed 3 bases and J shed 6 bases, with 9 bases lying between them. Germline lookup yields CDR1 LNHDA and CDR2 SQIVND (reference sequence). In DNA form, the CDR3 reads TGTGCCAGTAGTATGGGTGCCCTCGAGCAGTACTTC. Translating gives CASSMGALEQYF.

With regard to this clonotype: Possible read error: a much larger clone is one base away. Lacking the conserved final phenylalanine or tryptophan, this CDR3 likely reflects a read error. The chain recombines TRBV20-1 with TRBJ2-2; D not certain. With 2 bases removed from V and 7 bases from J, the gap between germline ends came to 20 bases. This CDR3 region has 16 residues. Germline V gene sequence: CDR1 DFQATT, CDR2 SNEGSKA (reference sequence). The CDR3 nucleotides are TGCAGTGCTAGATTCGCTGGGTCTGGGGTCGTCGGGGAGCTGTTTCTT. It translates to CSARFAGSGVVGELFL.

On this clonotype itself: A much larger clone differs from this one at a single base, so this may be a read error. The CDR3 loop reads CSARLAGNTGTQYF. DNA of the CDR3: TGCAGTGCTAGACTAGCGGGGAACACAGGTACGCAGTATTTT. The chain links TRBV20-1 to TRBJ2-3; 9 bases agree with TRBD2. The CDR3 runs to 14 residues. CDR1 and CDR2 from the germline V gene are DFQATT and SNEGSKA (reference sequence).

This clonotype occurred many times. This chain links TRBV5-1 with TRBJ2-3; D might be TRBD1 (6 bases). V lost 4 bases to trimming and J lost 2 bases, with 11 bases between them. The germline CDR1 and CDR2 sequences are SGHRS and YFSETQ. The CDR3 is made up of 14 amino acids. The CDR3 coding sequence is TGCGCCAGCAGCATCGGACAGCCCACAGATACGCAGTATTTT. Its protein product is CASSIGQPTDTQYF.

CDR3 in DNA: TGCAGCGTTGACCGGGGCCGGGGCTCCTACGAGCAGTACTTC. It specifies CSVDRGRGSYEQYF. V is TRBV29-1 and J is TRBJ2-7, with D perhaps given as TRBD1 or TRBD2 (5 bases each). V lost 3 bases to trimming and J lost 0 bases, with 12 bases between them. CDR3 length: 14 amino acids. In germline, CDR1 is SQVTM, CDR2 ANQGSEA.

The CDR3 DNA is TGCAGTGGTCGGAGGGGAGAGACCCAGTACTTC. This encodes CSGRRGETQYF. J is TRBJ2-5 and V is TRBV20-1, with D possibly TRBD2 on 6 matching bases. This CDR3 is 11 amino acids long. Germline V lookup: CDR1 DFQATT, CDR2 SNEGSKA (reference sequence). Trimming removed 7 bases from V and 4 bases from J, with 10 bases in between.

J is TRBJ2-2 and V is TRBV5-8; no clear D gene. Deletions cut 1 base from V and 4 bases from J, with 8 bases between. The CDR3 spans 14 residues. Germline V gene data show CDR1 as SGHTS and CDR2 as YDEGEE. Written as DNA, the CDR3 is TGTGCCAGCAGCTTGAAGTATTTCACCGGGGAGCTGTTTTTT. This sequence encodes CASSLKYFTGELFF.

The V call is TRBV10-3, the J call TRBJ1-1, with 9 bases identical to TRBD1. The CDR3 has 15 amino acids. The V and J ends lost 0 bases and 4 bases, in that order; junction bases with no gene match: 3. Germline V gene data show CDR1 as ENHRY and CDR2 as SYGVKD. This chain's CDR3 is CAISESGQGPTEAFF. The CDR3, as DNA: TGTGCCATCAGTGAGTCGGGACAGGGTCCCACTGAAGCTTTCTTT.

CDR3 residues: CASSIGTGHSYEQYF. The CDR3 DNA reads TGTGCCAGCAGCATAGGGACAGGGCATTCCTACGAGCAGTACTTC. V usage is TRBV11-2 and J usage is TRBJ2-7; 9 nucleotides align to TRBD1. The CDR3 covers 15 residues. Germline trimming cut 5 bases from V and 1 base from J; bases unmatched to any gene: 6. CDR1 is SGHAT and CDR2 is FQNNGV in the germline V gene.

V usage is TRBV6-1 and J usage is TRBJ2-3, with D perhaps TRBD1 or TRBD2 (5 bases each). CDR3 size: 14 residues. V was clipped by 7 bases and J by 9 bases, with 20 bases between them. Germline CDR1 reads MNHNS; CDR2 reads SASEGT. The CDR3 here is CASKEATGPQTQYF. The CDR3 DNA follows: TGTGCCAGCAAAGAAGCGACGGGACCACAAACGCAGTATTTT.

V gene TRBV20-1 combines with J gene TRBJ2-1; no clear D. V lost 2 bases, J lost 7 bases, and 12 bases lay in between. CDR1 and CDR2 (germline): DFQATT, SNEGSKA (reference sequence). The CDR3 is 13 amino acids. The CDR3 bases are TGCAGTGCTAGACCACCGGGTATGAATGAGCAGTTCTTC. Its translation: CSARPPGMNEQFF.

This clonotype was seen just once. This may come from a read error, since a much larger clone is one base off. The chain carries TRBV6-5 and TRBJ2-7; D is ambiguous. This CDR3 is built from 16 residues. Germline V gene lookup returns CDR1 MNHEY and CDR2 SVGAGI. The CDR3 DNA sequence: TGTGCCAGCAGTTACTCGATTACTCAATATTGGAACGACCAGTACTTC. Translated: CASSYSITQYWNDQYF.

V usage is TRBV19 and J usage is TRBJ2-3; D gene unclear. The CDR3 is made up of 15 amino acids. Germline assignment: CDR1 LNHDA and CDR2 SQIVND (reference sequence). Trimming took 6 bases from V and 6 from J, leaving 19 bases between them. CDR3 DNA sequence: TGTGCCAGTAGACTGACCGTCCCTAGGTCGGATACGCAGTATTTT. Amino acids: CASRLTVPRSDTQYF.

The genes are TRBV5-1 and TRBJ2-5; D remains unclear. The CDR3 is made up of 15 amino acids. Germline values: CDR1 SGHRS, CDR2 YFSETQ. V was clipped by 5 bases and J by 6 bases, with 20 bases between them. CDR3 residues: CASRASMGSLKTQYF. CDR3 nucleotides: TGCGCCAGCAGAGCCTCAATGGGTTCCTTGAAGACCCAGTACTTC. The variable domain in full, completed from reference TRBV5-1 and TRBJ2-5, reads KAGVTQTPRYLIKTRGQQVTLSCSPISGHRSVSWYQQTPGQGLQFLFEYFSETQRNKGNFPGRFSGRQFSNSRSEMNVSTLELGDSALYLCASRASMGSLKTQYFGPGTRLLVL.

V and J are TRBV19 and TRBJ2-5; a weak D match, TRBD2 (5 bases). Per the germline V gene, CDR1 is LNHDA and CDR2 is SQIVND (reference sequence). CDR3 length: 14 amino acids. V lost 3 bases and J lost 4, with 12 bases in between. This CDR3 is CASSIGLAGETQYF. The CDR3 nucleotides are TGTGCCAGTAGTATTGGGCTAGCCGGAGAGACCCAGTACTTC.

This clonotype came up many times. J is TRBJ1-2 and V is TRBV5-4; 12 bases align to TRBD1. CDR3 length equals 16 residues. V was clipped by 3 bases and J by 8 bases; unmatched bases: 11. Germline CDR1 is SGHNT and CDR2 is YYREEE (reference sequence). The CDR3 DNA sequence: TGTGCCAGCAGCTCGCGAGTGGGACAGGGGGCGCAAGGCTACACCTTC. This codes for CASSSRVGQGAQGYTF. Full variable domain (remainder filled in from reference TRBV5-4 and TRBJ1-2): ETGVTQSPTHLIKTRGQQVTLRCSSQSGHNTVSWYQQALGQGPQFIFQYYREEENGRGNFPPRFSGLQFPNYSSELNVNALELDDSALYLCASSSRVGQGAQGYTFGSGTRLTVV.

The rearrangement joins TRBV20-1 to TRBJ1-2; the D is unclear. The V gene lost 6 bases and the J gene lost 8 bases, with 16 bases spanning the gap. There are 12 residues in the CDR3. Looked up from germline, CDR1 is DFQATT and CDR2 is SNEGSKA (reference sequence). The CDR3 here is CSADEGNKGYTF. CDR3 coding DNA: TGCAGTGCCGACGAGGGAAATAAGGGCTACACCTTC.

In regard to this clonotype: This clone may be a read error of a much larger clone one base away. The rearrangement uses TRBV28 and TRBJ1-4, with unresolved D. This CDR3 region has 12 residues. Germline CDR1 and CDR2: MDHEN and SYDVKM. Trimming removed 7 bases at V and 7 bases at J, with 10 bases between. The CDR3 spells CASNTSCEKLFF. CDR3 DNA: TGTGCCAGCAATACCAGTTGTGAAAAACTGTTTTTT. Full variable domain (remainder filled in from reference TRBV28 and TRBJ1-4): DVKVTQSSRYLVKRTGEKVFLECVQDMDHENMFWYRQDPGLGLRLIYFSYDVKMKEKGDIPEGYSVSREKKERFSLILESASTNQTSMYLCASNTSCEKLFFGSGTQLSVL.

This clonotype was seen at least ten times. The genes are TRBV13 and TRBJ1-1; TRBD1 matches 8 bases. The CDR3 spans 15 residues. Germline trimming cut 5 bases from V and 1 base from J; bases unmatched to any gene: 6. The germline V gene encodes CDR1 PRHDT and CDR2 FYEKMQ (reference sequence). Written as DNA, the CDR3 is TGTGCCAGCAGCCCCAGGACAGGGAAGAACACTGAAGCTTTCTTT. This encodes CASSPRTGKNTEAFF.

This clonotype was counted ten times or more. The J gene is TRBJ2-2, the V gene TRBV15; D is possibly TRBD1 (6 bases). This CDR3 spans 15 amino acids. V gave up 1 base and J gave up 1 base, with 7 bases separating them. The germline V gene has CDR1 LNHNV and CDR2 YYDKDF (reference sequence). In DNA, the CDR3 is TGTGCCACCAGCAGAGGGGGACAGAACACCGGGGAGCTGTTTTTT. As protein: CATSRGGQNTGELFF.